These T cell receptor beta chains were read from a single sample in a study of T-cell memory formation after mild COVID-19. TCRdb independently ran MiXCR on the 5' RACE reads; one entry per CDR3 protein. The data hold 550,000 to 650,000 distinct CDR3 sequences, with 17% observed a single time. The sample taken for sequencing was PBMCs or a T cell subset sorted from them (not recorded which). The receptors shown here come from an adult woman who had mild COVID-19 (a few samples of this study predate the infection). Cell type and time point are not known. Both conserved end residues are part of each CDR3. The D gene is left open where the match is weak. Expanded clones are given a class, and other clones once, few, many or no size at all.

>NA|NA|TRBJ2-3|TRBV6-5
CASSSYSPSTDTQYF
TGTGCCAGCAGTTCCTACAGTCCTAGCACAGATACGCAGTATTTT
>few|TRBD1|TRBJ2-7|TRBV12-3/TRBV12-4
CASSRIGQGSYEQYF
TGTGCCAGCAGTCGAATCGGACAGGGATCTTACGAGCAGTACTTC
>NA|NA|TRBJ2-7|TRBV29-1
CSVEGVRGGYEQYF
TGCAGCGTTGAAGGGGTCAGGGGAGGATACGAGCAGTACTTC
>NA|TRBD1|TRBJ1-2|TRBV5-1
CASSYDRAYGYTF
TGCGCCAGCAGCTATGACAGGGCCTATGGCTACACCTTC
>many|NA|TRBJ2-5|TRBV15
CATSRDPGPQETQYF
TGTGCCACCAGCAGAGATCCAGGACCACAAGAGACCCAGTACTTC
>NA|TRBD1|TRBJ1-6|TRBV12-3/TRBV12-4
CASSRQGSNSPLHF
TGTGCCAGCAGTCGACAGGGCTCGAATTCACCCCTCCACTTT
>NA|NA|TRBJ2-5|TRBV5-1
CASSFGGPGETQYF
TGCGCCAGCAGCTTCGGAGGCCCCGGGGAGACCCAGTACTTC
>NA|TRBD2|TRBJ2-3|TRBV20-1
CSARNLDGTSGRNPTDTQYF
TGCAGTGCTAGAAATCTCGATGGGACTAGCGGGAGAAATCCCACAGATACGCAGTATTTT
>few|TRBD2|TRBJ2-2|TRBV4-3
CASSFRRTSTGELFF
TGCGCCAGCAGCTTCCGAAGGACTAGCACCGGGGAGCTGTTTTTT
>NA|TRBD1|TRBJ2-3|TRBV5-1
CASRKQGTTDTQYF
TGCGCCAGCAGGAAACAGGGGACCACAGATACGCAGTATTTT
>few|NA|TRBJ1-2|TRBV11-2
CASSPLGGDYGYTF
TGTGCCAGCAGCCCGCTAGGGGGGGACTATGGCTACACCTTC
>NA|NA|TRBJ2-3|TRBV7-2
CASSLYTGGAGGTQYF
TGTGCCAGCAGCTTGTACACTGGGGGGGCCGGAGGGACGCAGTATTTT
>few|NA|TRBJ1-1|TRBV3-1
CASSQGLTGTEAFF
TGTGCCAGCAGCCAAGGTTTGACGGGCACTGAAGCTTTCTTT
>few|NA|TRBJ2-1|TRBV7-3
CASSLLPSRKYNEQFF
TGTGCCAGCAGCTTACTGCCTAGCCGAAAGTACAATGAGCAGTTCTTC
>NA|TRBD2|TRBJ2-1|TRBV24-1
CATSGTSVSYNEQFF
TGTGCCACCAGTGGAACTAGCGTCTCCTACAATGAGCAGTTCTTC
>many|TRBD2|TRBJ2-3|TRBV10-3
CAIRGSGGPDTQYF
TGTGCCATCAGGGGTAGCGGGGGCCCAGATACGCAGTATTTT
>NA|NA|TRBJ2-1|TRBV6-5
CASSYSWNNEQFF
TGTGCCAGCAGTTACTCATGGAACAATGAGCAGTTCTTC
>many|NA|TRBJ2-2|TRBV5-4
CATIPGTNTGELFF
TGTGCCACCATTCCGGGGACGAACACCGGGGAGCTGTTTTTT
>few|NA|TRBJ2-1|TRBV7-2
CASSFTHEQFF
TGTGCCAGCAGCTTTACCCATGAGCAGTTCTTC
>NA|NA|TRBJ1-4|TRBV6-2/TRBV6-3
CASSSTGRAEKLFF
TGTGCCAGCAGTTCCACAGGGCGGGCTGAAAAACTGTTTTTT
>NA|TRBD2|TRBJ2-5|TRBV3-1
CASSQPGTSGRAAQYF
TGTGCCAGCAGCCAACCCGGGACTAGCGGCAGGGCGGCCCAGTACTTC
>few|NA|TRBJ2-1|TRBV24-1
CATSDPRQNNEQFF
TGTGCCACCAGTGACCCGCGACAGAACAATGAGCAGTTCTTC
>NA|NA|TRBJ1-1|TRBV12-3/TRBV12-4
CASSRQTNTEAFF
TGTGCCAGCAGTCGACAGACTAACACTGAAGCTTTCTTT
>few|TRBD2|TRBJ2-7|TRBV12-3/TRBV12-4
CASTSGTSGISRRDEQYF
TGTGCCAGCACTTCCGGGACTAGCGGGATTTCTCGAAGGGACGAGCAGTACTTC
>NA|NA|TRBJ1-1|TRBV20-1
CSARTAGVTEAFF
TGCAGTGCTAGGACGGCCGGGGTCACTGAAGCTTTCTTT
>few|NA|TRBJ1-1|TRBV7-9
CASSLGDSAFF
TGTGCCAGCAGCTTAGGGGACTCGGCTTTCTTT
>NA|TRBD2|TRBJ2-1|TRBV7-9
CASSEGLASTNEQFF
TGTGCCAGCAGCGAGGGACTAGCGTCTACCAATGAGCAGTTCTTC
>few|NA|TRBJ2-1|TRBV7-3
CASSPRTTRSSYNEQFF
TGTGCCAGCAGCCCCAGGACTACTCGGAGCTCCTACAATGAGCAGTTCTTC
>NA|NA|TRBJ1-5|TRBV24-1
CATSDQSARLGQPQHF
TGTGCCACCAGTGACCAATCGGCCCGGCTGGGTCAGCCCCAGCATTTT
>NA|NA|TRBJ1-5|TRBV29-1
CSVTVGGASNQPQHF
TGCAGCGTTACAGTCGGGGGGGCAAGCAATCAGCCCCAGCATTTT
>NA|NA|TRBJ1-1|TRBV5-6
CASEFAQGTLLRTEAFF
TGTGCCAGCGAGTTTGCTCAGGGGACCTTGTTGAGGACTGAAGCTTTCTTT
>few|NA|TRBJ1-1|TRBV6-2/TRBV6-3
CASSYLWGAEAFF
TGTGCCAGCAGTTACCTATGGGGAGCTGAAGCTTTCTTT